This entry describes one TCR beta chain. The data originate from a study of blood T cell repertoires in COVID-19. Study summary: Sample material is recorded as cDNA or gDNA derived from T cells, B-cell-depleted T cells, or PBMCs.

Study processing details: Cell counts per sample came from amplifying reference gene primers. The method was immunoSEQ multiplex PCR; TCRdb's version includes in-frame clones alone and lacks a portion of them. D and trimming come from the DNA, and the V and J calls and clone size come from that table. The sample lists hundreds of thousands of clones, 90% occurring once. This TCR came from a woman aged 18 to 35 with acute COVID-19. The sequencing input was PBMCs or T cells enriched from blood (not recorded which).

The CDR3 DNA sequence: TGCGCCAGCCGCCTCGCGGCTAACACTGAAGCTTTCTTT. This translates into CASRLAANTEAFF. The chain uses TRBV10-1 and TRBJ1-1; unclear D gene. The germline V gene encodes CDR1 WNHNN and CDR2 SYGVQD (reference sequence). CDR3 length: 13 amino acids. Deletions cut 8 bases from V and 2 bases from J, with 12 bases between.